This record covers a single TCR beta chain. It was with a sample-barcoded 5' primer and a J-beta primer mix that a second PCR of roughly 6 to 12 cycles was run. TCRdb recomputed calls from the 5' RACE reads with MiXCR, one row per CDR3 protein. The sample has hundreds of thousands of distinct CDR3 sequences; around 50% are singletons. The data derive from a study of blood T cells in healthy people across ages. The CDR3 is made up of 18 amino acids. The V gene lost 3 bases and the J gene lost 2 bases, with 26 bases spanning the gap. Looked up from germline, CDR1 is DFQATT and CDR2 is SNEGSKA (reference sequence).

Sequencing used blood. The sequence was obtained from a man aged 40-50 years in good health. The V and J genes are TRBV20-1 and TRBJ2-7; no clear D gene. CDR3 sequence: CSASPATSLEMRTYEQYF. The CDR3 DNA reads TGCAGTGCTAGCCCTGCGACGAGCCTAGAAATGCGAACCTACGAGCAGTACTTC.